This TCR beta chain was retrieved from a study of blood T cell repertoires in COVID-19. Per the germline V gene, CDR1 is SEHNR and CDR2 is FQNEAQ (reference sequence). V was shortened by 5 bases and J by 0 bases, with 10 bases between the two germline ends. This CDR3 contains 14 residues. The protocol was immunoSEQ multiplex PCR, while the TCRdb copy is restricted to in-frame clones and leaves out a portion. The sample consists of a few hundred thousand clones, 70% to 90% of them appearing once. The source of this sequence is a young man who had recovered from COVID-19. Sequenced: peripheral blood. The V call is TRBV7-9, the J call TRBJ2-5; a possible D gene is TRBD2 (5 bases). This CDR3 reads CASSEGEYQETQYF. The DNA for the CDR3 is TGTGCCAGCAGCGAGGGAGAGTACCAAGAGACCCAGTACTTC.